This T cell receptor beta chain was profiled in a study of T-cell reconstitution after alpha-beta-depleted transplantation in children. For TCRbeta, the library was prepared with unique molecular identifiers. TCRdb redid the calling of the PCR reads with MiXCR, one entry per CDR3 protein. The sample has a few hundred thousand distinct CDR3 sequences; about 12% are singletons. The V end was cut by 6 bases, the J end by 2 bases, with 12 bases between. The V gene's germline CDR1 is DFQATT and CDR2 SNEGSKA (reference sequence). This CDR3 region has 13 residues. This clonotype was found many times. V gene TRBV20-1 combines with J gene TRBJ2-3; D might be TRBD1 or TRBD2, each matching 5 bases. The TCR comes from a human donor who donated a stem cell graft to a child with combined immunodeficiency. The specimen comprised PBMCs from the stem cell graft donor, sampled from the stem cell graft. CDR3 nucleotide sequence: TGCAGTGCGCCATCTGGGACCACAGATACGCAGTATTTT. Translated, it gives CSAPSGTTDTQYF.